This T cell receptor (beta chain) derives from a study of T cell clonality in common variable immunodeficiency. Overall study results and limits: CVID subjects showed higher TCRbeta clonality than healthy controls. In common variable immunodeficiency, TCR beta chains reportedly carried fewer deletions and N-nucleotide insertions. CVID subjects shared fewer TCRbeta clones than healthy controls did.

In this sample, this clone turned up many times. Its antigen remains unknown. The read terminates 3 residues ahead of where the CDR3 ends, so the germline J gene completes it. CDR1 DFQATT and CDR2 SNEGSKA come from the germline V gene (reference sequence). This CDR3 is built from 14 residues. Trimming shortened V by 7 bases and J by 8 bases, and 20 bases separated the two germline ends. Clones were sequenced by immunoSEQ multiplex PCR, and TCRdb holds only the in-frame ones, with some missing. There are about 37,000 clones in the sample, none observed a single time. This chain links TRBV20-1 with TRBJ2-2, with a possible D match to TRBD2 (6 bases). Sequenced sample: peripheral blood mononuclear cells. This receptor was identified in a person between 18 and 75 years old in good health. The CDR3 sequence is CSVPRLGGAGELFF. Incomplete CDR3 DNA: TGCAGTGTCCCTCGACTAGGCGGGGCAGGGGAG.